This T cell receptor beta chain was sequenced during a study of CD8 T cells in Susac syndrome. Reverse transcription of 0.5 to 1 ug RNA used random hexamers. TCRdb analysed the immunoSEQ multiplex PCR reads with MiXCR anew, one entry per CDR3 protein. The sample records hundreds of thousands of distinct CDR3 sequences, approximately 85% being singletons. Germline values: CDR1 SGHAT, CDR2 FQNNGV. This CDR3 has 14 amino acids. V was shortened by 1 base and J by 5 bases, with 11 bases between the two germline ends. Only a few counts were recorded for this clonotype. The sample consisted of CD8+ T cells from PBMCs. The TCR was taken from a human donor with multiple sclerosis. The rearrangement uses TRBV11-2 and TRBJ2-5; D is tentatively TRBD1 or TRBD2 (5 bases each). The CDR3 protein is CASSLVGVGETQYF. For the CDR3, the DNA is TGTGCCAGCAGCTTAGTGGGGGTAGGGGAGACCCAGTACTTC.